What follows describes a single T cell receptor (beta chain). It lacks a known antigen. One base away there is no much larger clone; base qualities are not given. The source of the sample is a study of blood T cell repertoires in COVID-19 (TCRdb year 2020). About the investigation overall: Collaborator samples came from the United States, Italy and Spain and covered acute and convalescent phases of COVID-19. The material from the prospective study consisted of cDNA or gDNA derived from T cells, B-cell-depleted T cells, or PBMCs. Subjects who had been exposed to COVID-19, were actively infected with it, or had recovered from it provided the deeply sampled blood TCRbeta repertoires that made up the dataset. A freely available public database, intended as a resource for researchers studying the immune response to SARS-CoV-2, is where the repertoires were released. Samples came from the ongoing ImmuneRACE study (first 160 participants) plus 1,254 subjects from 6 global collaborators. Nearly every sample came with metadata listing a de-identified subject ID, COVID-19 status, age in years and sex. Where available, HLA class I and class II types were obtained from metadata supplied by the sample provider rather than from assay-based typing. Overall study results and their limits: Clinical and demographic metadata were provided uncurated, with the amount varying by source and participant.

TCRbeta CDR3 regions were amplified from genomic DNA by means of the immunoSEQ Assay, a bias-controlled multiplex PCR. Per the source publication's procedure: Within the assay, amplification of reference gene primers was used to estimate how many nucleated cells each sample contained. Sequence reads were collapsed and filtered to measure the absolute abundance of every unique TCRbeta CDR3 rearrangement. For each sample, productive Simpson clonality was calculated as the square root of Simpson's diversity index across productive rearrangements. Held by TCRdb, this immuneACCESS table contains in-frame sequences only and omits some clones. Under half of the omission traces to an unresolved V gene where checked; the cause of the rest is unknown. V and J calls and clone size are given by that table; D and trimming were obtained from the DNA. This sample has more than 25,000 clones in its table, and 65% to 70% of those were observed once. Jointly, the top ten make up roughly a sixth of the sample.

The collaborating institutions used their own protocols to collect whole blood in K2EDTA tubes. For TCRbeta analysis, collaborators shipped samples as frozen whole blood, isolated PBMCs, or DNA extracted from either of those sample types. Trimming accounts for 6 bases at V and 6 bases at J, while the number of junction bases matched to no gene is 11. There are 14 amino acids in the CDR3, from cysteine to phenylalanine inclusive. Here the CDR3 DNA is all that survives: 42 bases in frame from base 1. The chain couples TRBV23-1 to TRBJ2-7; the junction holds 7 bases that match TRBD1. TRBV23-1 is an ORF, and what it does is uncertain. This TCR was sampled from a human donor in a cohort sampled during active COVID-19. Sequenced sample: peripheral blood. The nucleotides are TGCGCCAGCAGCCGCGACAGGGCCCGAGGCGAGCAGTACTTC. Protein translation: CASSRDRARGEQYF.